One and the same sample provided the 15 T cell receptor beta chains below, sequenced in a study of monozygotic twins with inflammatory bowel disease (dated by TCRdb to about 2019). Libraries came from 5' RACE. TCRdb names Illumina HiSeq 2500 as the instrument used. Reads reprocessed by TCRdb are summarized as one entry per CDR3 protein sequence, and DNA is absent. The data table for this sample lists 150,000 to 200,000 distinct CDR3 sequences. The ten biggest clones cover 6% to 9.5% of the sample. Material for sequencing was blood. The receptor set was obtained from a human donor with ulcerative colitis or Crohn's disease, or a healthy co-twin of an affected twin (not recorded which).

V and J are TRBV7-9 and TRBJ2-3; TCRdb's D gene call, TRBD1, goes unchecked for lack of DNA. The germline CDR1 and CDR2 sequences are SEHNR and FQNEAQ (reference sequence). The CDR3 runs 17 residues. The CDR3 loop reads CASSFPSTGRSTDTQYF.

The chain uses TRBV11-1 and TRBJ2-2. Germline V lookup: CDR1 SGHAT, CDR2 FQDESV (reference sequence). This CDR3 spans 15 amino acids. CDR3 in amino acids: CASSLLDIPSGELFF.

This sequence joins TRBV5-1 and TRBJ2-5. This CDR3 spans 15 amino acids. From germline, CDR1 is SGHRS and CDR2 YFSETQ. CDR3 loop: CASSGLGQPRETQYF.

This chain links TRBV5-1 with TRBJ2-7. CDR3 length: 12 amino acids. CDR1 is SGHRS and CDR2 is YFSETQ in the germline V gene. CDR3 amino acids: CASRSDQNEQYF.

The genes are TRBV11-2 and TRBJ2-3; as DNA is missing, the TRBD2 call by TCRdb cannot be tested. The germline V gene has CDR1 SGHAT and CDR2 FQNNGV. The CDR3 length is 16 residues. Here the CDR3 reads CASSFRLAGGQNTQYF. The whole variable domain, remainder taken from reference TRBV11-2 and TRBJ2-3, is EAGVAQSPRYKIIEKRQSVAFWCNPISGHATLYWYQQILGQGPKLLIQFQNNGVVDDSQLPKDRFSAERLKGVDSTLKIQPAKLEDSAVYLCASSFRLAGGQNTQYFGPGTRLTVL.

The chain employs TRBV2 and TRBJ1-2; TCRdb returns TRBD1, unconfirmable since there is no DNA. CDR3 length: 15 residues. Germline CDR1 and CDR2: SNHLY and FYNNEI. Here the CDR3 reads CASSDGGTGYYGYTF.

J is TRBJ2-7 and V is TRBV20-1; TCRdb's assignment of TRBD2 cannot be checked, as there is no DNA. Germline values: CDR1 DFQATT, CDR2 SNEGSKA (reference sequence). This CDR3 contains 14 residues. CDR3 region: CSAEGGRGTYEQYF.

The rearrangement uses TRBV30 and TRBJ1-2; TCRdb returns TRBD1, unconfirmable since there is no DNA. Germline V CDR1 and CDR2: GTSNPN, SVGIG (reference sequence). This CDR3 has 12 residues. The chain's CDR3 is CAWADRGRGYTF.

The chain's CDR3 is CSVDRDGYGYTF. The V call is TRBV29-1, the J call TRBJ1-2; checking the TCRdb D call of TRBD1 is not possible without DNA. The CDR3 extends over 12 amino acids. Germline CDR1 is SQVTM and CDR2 is ANQGSEA.

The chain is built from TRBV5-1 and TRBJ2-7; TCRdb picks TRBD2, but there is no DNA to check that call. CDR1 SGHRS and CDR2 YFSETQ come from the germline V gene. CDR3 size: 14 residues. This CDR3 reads CASSVAGPLDEQYF.

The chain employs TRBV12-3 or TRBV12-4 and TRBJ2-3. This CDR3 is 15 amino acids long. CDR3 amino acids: CASSLGSTRTDTQYF.

CDR3 in amino acids: CASTPVGFNEQFF. The chain uses TRBV6-1 and TRBJ2-1. The CDR3 totals 13 residues. Germline CDR1 and CDR2: MNHNS and SASEGT.

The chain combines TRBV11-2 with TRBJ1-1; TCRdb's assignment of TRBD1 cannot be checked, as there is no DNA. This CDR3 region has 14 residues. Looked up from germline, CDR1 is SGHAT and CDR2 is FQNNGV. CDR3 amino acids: CASSFGGGGTEAFF.

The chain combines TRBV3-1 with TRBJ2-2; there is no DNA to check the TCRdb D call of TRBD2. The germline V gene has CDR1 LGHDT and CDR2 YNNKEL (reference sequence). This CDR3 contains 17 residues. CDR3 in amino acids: CASSLGLAGKGTGELFF.

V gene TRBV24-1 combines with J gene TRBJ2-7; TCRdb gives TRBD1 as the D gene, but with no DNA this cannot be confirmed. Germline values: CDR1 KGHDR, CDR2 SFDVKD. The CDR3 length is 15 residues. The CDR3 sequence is CARPPRDRITYEQYF.